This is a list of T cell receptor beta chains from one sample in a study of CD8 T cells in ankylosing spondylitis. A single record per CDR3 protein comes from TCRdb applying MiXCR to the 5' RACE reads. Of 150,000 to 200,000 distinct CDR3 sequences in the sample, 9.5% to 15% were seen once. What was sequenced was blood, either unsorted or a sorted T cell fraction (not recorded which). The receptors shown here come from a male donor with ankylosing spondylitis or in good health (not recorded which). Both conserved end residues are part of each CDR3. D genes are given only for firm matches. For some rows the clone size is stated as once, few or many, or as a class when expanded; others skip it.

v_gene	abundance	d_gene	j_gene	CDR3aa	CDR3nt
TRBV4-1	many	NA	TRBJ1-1	CASSRQANTEAFF	TGCGCCAGCAGCCGACAGGCGAACACTGAAGCTTTCTTT
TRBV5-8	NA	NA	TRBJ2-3	CASSLGSVKTDTQYF	TGTGCCAGCAGCTTGGGTAGCGTCAAAACAGATACGCAGTATTTT
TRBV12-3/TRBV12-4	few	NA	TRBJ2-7	CASSFGGTTYEQYF	TGTGCCAGCAGTTTTGGGGGCACCACCTACGAGCAGTACTTC
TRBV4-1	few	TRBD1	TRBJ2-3	CASSQVGTGLDTQYF	TGCGCCAGCAGCCAAGTCGGGACAGGGCTAGATACGCAGTATTTT
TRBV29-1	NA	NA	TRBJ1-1	CSVVRENPEAFF	TGCAGCGTTGTGAGGGAAAACCCCGAAGCTTTCTTT
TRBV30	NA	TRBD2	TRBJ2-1	CAWSGTRVHEQFF	TGTGCCTGGAGCGGGACTAGGGTTCATGAGCAGTTCTTC
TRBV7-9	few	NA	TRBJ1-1	CASSSDPLAYTEAFF	TGTGCCAGCAGCTCAGACCCGCTGGCTTACACTGAAGCTTTCTTT
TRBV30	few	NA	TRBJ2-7	CAWELVNEQYF	TGTGCCTGGGAACTAGTTAACGAGCAGTACTTC
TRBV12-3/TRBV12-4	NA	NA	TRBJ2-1	CASSYSDEQFF	TGTGCCAGCAGTTATTCTGACGAGCAGTTCTTC
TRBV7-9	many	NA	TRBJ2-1	CASSPLLALYNEQFF	TGTGCCAGCAGCCCCCTTCTAGCGCTCTACAATGAGCAGTTCTTC
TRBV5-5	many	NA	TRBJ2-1	CASSSDIDNEQFF	TGTGCCAGCAGCTCTGATATCGACAATGAGCAGTTCTTC
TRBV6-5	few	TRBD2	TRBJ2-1	CASSYSSSGGAYNEQFF	TGTGCCAGCAGTTACTCCTCTAGCGGGGGGGCCTACAATGAGCAGTTCTTC
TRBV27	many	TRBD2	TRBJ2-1	CASSWGLADNEQFF	TGTGCCAGCAGTTGGGGACTAGCGGACAATGAGCAGTTCTTC
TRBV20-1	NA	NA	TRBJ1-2	CSAMDTTNYGYTF	TGCAGTGCTATGGACACGACTAACTATGGCTACACCTTC
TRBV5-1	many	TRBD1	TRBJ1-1	CASSLDGTGEPHVLLNTEAFF	TGCGCCAGCAGCTTGGATGGGACAGGGGAACCGCATGTCCTGCTGAACACTGAAGCTTTCTTT
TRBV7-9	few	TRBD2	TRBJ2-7	CASSPGLANEQYF	TGTGCCAGCAGCCCGGGACTAGCTAATGAGCAGTACTTC
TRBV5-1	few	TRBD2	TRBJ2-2	CASSAGLDEPNTGELFF	TGCGCCAGCAGCGCCGGACTAGACGAGCCGAACACCGGGGAGCTGTTTTTT
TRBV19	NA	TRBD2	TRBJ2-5	CASSISSWGLAEYQETQYF	TGTGCCAGTAGTATATCCAGTTGGGGTCTAGCGGAATACCAAGAGACCCAGTACTTC